The next 22 T cell receptor beta chains were all read from a single sample in a study of control samples from healthy donors and cancer patients. Clones were sequenced by immunoSEQ multiplex PCR, and TCRdb holds only the in-frame ones, with some missing. The repertoire consists of about 120,000 clones, with about 91% occurring once and the leading ten covering less than 3.5%. Specimen: blood. The receptors were gathered from a man aged 40-49 years in good health.

The rearrangement joins TRBV12-3 or TRBV12-4 to TRBJ1-2, with D hard to call. Trimming took off 3 bases at V and 4 bases at J, with 6 bases between the two ends. This CDR3 has 12 residues. The CDR3 region is CASSFNPYGYTF. DNA for the CDR3: TGTGCCAGCAGTTTTAATCCCTATGGCTACACCTTC.

The V and J genes are TRBV10-1 and TRBJ2-1; unclear D gene. This CDR3 contains 16 residues. Germline V gives CDR1 WNHNN, CDR2 SYGVQD (reference sequence). V was clipped by 6 bases and J by 0 bases, with 15 bases between them. The CDR3 DNA reads TGCGCCAGCAGAAAAATAGGGTGGAGCTCCTACAATGAGCAGTTCTTC. Translated, it gives CASRKIGWSSYNEQFF.

The sample holds one count of this clone. The CDR3 is CASGLPQGGDQPQHF. The CDR3 nucleotides are TGTGCTAGTGGTTTACCCCAGGGGGGCGATCAGCCCCAGCATTTT. The chain carries TRBV12-5 and TRBJ1-5; 7 nucleotides agree with TRBD1. The germline gives CDR1 LGHNT, CDR2 FRNRAP. Trimming at V came to 3 bases and at J to 5 bases, leaving 7 bases not matched to a gene. The CDR3 loop spans 15 amino acids.

This sequence joins TRBV3-1 (or the pseudogene TRBV3-2) and TRBJ2-7, with D perhaps matching TRBD1 (6 bases). Germline CDR1 is LGHDT and CDR2 is YNNKEL (reference sequence). Trimming pared 6 bases from V and 5 bases from J, leaving 17 bases between. The CDR3 contains 14 residues. Here the CDR3 reads CASSLQGAQDEQYF. The CDR3 bases are TGTGCCAGCAGTTTACAGGGTGCCCAGGACGAGCAGTACTTC.

The chain has TRBV15 and TRBJ2-3, with no clear D. The ends were cut back, 3 bases at V and 0 bases at J, with 4 bases in the middle. The germline V gene has CDR1 LNHNV and CDR2 YYDKDF (reference sequence). This CDR3 has 13 amino acids. The CDR3 here is CATSSVSTDTQYF. The CDR3 DNA is TGTGCCACCAGCAGTGTAAGCACAGATACGCAGTATTTT.

This rearrangement joins TRBV6-5 to TRBJ2-7; D gene unclear. The CDR3 loop spans 10 amino acids. Per the germline V gene, CDR1 is MNHEY and CDR2 is SVGAGI. V was shortened by 8 bases and J by 5 bases, with 7 bases between the two germline ends. The CDR3 is CASSLNEQYF. Written as DNA, the CDR3 is TGTGCCAGCTCGTTAAACGAGCAGTACTTC.

This chain connects TRBV6-5 to TRBJ1-6; no firm D call. V lost 0 bases and J lost 8, with 14 bases in between. The CDR3 totals 16 residues. Germline-derived CDR1 and CDR2 are MNHEY and SVGAGI. CDR3 coding DNA: TGTGCCAGCAGTTACTCCCGGGCCTGGGCGGATTCACCCCTCCACTTT. Protein product: CASSYSRAWADSPLHF.

The gene calls are TRBV18 and TRBJ1-2; a weak D match, TRBD1 (5 bases). V lost 0 bases and J lost 4, with 9 bases in between. The CDR3 consists of 14 residues. Per germline, CDR1 KGHSH and CDR2 LQKENI. The CDR3 is CASSPPGRGYGYTF. The CDR3 region has the DNA TGTGCCAGCTCACCACCAGGGAGGGGCTATGGCTACACCTTC.

V gene TRBV29-1 combines with J gene TRBJ2-5; D is perhaps TRBD1 (5 bases). Germline loops: CDR1 SQVTM, CDR2 ANQGSEA. Trimming cost V 4 bases and J 1 base, with 16 bases left between them. The CDR3 sequence is 15 residues long. The CDR3 sequence is CSVVPQGGGQETQYF. Here the CDR3 DNA reads TGCAGCGTTGTTCCCCAGGGCGGTGGCCAAGAGACCCAGTACTTC.

The gene calls are TRBV9 and TRBJ1-6; perhaps TRBD1 as D (5 bases). Trimming took 5 bases from V and 5 from J, leaving 8 bases between them. Looked up from germline, CDR1 is SGDLS and CDR2 is YYNGEE. The CDR3 loop spans 13 amino acids. The CDR3 sequence: CASSRQNNSPLHF. The CDR3 region has the DNA TGTGCCAGCAGTAGACAGAATAATTCACCCCTCCACTTT.

This clone was recorded once. This chain uses TRBV4-1 with TRBJ2-7; no definite D call. This CDR3 has 13 residues. Per germline, CDR1 MGHRA and CDR2 YSYEKL. Trimming removed 3 bases from V and 2 bases from J, with 8 bases in between. In DNA form, the CDR3 reads TGCGCCAGCAGCCACCGACTCACCTACGAGCAGTACTTC. Translated: CASSHRLTYEQYF.

The chain recombines TRBV7-3 with TRBJ1-3; possible D gene TRBD1, 5 bases. V was shortened by 5 bases and J by 0 bases, with 11 bases between the two germline ends. CDR3 length equals 15 residues. Germline V gives CDR1 SGHTA, CDR2 FQGTGA. Here the CDR3 DNA reads TGTGCCAGCAGCGCCCAGGGTCTCTCTGGAAACACCATATATTTT. It specifies CASSAQGLSGNTIYF.

The rearrangement links TRBV9 to TRBJ1-1; no clear D gene. The CDR3 loop spans 15 amino acids. The germline V and J ends were trimmed by 4 bases and 3 bases, with 16 bases remaining between them. The germline gives CDR1 SGDLS, CDR2 YYNGEE. The CDR3 sequence is CASSPWTDLDTEAFF. The CDR3 DNA sequence: TGTGCCAGCAGCCCCTGGACTGATTTGGACACTGAAGCTTTCTTT.

V gene TRBV15 combines with J gene TRBJ1-1; D might be TRBD1 (6 bases). Germline loops: CDR1 LNHNV, CDR2 YYDKDF (reference sequence). The CDR3 extends over 15 amino acids. Trimming removed 1 base from V and 1 base from J, with 10 bases in between. CDR3 loop: CATSRGDRSNTEAFF. In DNA form, the CDR3 reads TGTGCCACCAGCAGAGGTGACAGGTCGAACACTGAAGCTTTCTTT.

The J gene is TRBJ1-2, the V gene TRBV7-9; 7 bases align to TRBD1. The CDR3 has 15 residues. Germline CDR1 and CDR2: SEHNR and FQNEAQ (reference sequence). The junction had 10 bases not matched to a gene; V was cut back by 1 base and J by 8 bases. The CDR3 reads CASSLERRQGNGYTF. CDR3 nucleotides: TGTGCCAGCAGCTTAGAGAGGAGACAGGGTAACGGCTACACCTTC.

The chain recombines TRBV6-4 with TRBJ2-2; no reliable D call. In germline, CDR1 is MRHNA, CDR2 SNTAGT. The CDR3 extends over 15 amino acids. The V and J ends lost 4 bases and 4 bases respectively, with 13 bases between them. The CDR3 region is CASSAGSHSTGELFF. The CDR3 nucleotides are TGTGCCAGCAGTGCGGGCAGCCACTCCACCGGGGAGCTGTTTTTT.

The genes are TRBV4-3 and TRBJ2-7, with D perhaps given as TRBD1 or TRBD2 (5 bases each). The CDR3 runs to 14 residues. V lost 1 base to trimming and J lost 2 bases, with 9 bases between them. CDR1 is LGHNA, CDR2 YSLEER, per germline. The CDR3 bases are TGCGCCAGCAGCCAAGCTCGGGGACCCTACGAGCAGTACTTC. This translates into CASSQARGPYEQYF.

V usage is TRBV11-1 and J usage is TRBJ1-2, with 7 bases aligning to TRBD1. The germline CDR1 and CDR2 sequences are SGHAT and FQDESV (reference sequence). Trimming took 3 bases from V and 13 from J; bases not matched to a gene: 11. The CDR3 contains 13 residues. CDR3 coding DNA: TGTGCCAGCAGCTTGAGCGGCCGACAGGGTTTCACCTTC. Amino acid sequence: CASSLSGRQGFTF.

The V call is TRBV2, the J call TRBJ2-3, with D tentatively TRBD1 (5 bases). V was clipped by 3 bases and J by 4 bases, with 5 bases between them. The CDR3 consists of 12 residues. Germline lookup yields CDR1 SNHLY and CDR2 FYNNEI. CDR3 loop: CASSEGPDTQYF. CDR3 DNA: TGTGCCAGCAGTGAGGGGCCAGATACGCAGTATTTT.

In regard to this clone: The same CDR3 is also encoded by other DNA sequences in this sample. The J gene is TRBJ2-3, the V gene TRBV29-1, with D perhaps matching TRBD2 (5 bases). V dropped 6 bases and J dropped 4 bases, with 11 bases sitting between them. This CDR3 has 12 residues. The germline gives CDR1 SQVTM, CDR2 ANQGSEA. The CDR3 protein is CSVGRGADTQYF. For the CDR3, the DNA is TGCAGCGTAGGGAGAGGTGCAGATACGCAGTATTTT.

This rearrangement joins TRBV5-1 to TRBJ2-5, with no clear D. V lost 0 bases, J lost 5 bases, and 5 bases lay in between. The CDR3 sequence is 12 residues long. The V gene's germline CDR1 is SGHRS and CDR2 YFSETQ. Here the CDR3 DNA reads TGCGCCAGCAGCTTGGTATTGGAGACCCAGTACTTC. Translated, it gives CASSLVLETQYF.

The rearrangement uses TRBV6-6 and TRBJ1-3; D ambiguous. The CDR3 has 15 amino acids. V lost 0 bases, J lost 1 base, and 7 bases lay in between. The germline V gene has CDR1 MNHNY and CDR2 SVGAGI (reference sequence). CDR3 sequence: CASSYSPESGNTIYF. The CDR3 coding sequence is TGTGCCAGCAGTTACTCGCCCGAATCTGGAAACACCATATATTTT.